These 16 T cell receptor beta chains were sequenced from one sample in a study of technical replicates of blood from a few donors. Repertoires were generated with immunoSEQ multiplex PCR, while TCRdb's copy carries only in-frame clones and drops some. The sample carries fewer than 45,000 clones, about 96% recorded once. Sequenced input: T cells isolated from PBMCs. Receptor source: a human donor in good health.

The rearrangement uses TRBV5-4 and TRBJ2-2; D is unclear. Germline-derived CDR1 and CDR2 are SGHNT and YYREEE (reference sequence). Trimming removed 1 base from V and 7 bases from J, with 5 bases in between. This CDR3 comprises 12 residues. The CDR3 DNA is TGTGCCAGCAGCTTGCAGAACGGGGAGCTGTTTTTT. It specifies CASSLQNGELFF. Full variable domain (remainder filled in from reference TRBV5-4 and TRBJ2-2): ETGVTQSPTHLIKTRGQQVTLRCSSQSGHNTVSWYQQALGQGPQFIFQYYREEENGRGNFPPRFSGLQFPNYSSELNVNALELDDSALYLCASSLQNGELFFGEGSRLTVL.

The chain carries TRBV15 and TRBJ1-1; tentatively, D is TRBD1 (6 bases). The length of the CDR3 is 15 residues. Germline lookup yields CDR1 LNHNV and CDR2 YYDKDF (reference sequence). Trimming cost V 0 bases and J 1 base, with 9 bases left between them. CDR3 protein: CATSRERTANTEAFF. The CDR3 nucleotides are TGTGCCACCAGCAGAGAGCGGACAGCGAACACTGAAGCTTTCTTT.

This clone has only one observation. The genes are TRBV7-8 and TRBJ1-4, with a possible D match to TRBD1 (5 bases). In germline, CDR1 is SGHVS, CDR2 FQNEAQ. The CDR3 has 16 amino acids. V gave up 5 bases and J gave up 4 bases, with 17 bases separating them. The CDR3 region is CASSHGGGTNNEKLFF. The CDR3 DNA reads as TGTGCCAGCAGCCATGGTGGGGGGACGAATAATGAAAAACTGTTTTTT. The entire variable domain, with the rest obtained from reference TRBV7-8 and TRBJ1-4, is as follows: GAGVSQSPRYKVAKRGQDVALRCDPISGHVSLFWYQQALGQGPEFLTYFQNEAQLDKSGLPSDRFFAERPEGSVSTLKIQRTQQEDSAVYLCASSHGGGTNNEKLFFGSGTQLSVL.

This clone appeared a few times. The chain combines TRBV5-1 with TRBJ2-7; D gene unclear. V was trimmed by 2 bases and J by 3 bases, leaving 18 bases between them. The CDR3 covers 16 residues. Germline V gene sequence: CDR1 SGHRS, CDR2 YFSETQ. The CDR3 loop is CASSLSPGLEVYEQYF. DNA for the CDR3: TGCGCCAGCAGCTTATCACCGGGTCTAGAGGTCTACGAGCAGTACTTC. The full variable domain, in which reference TRBV5-1 and TRBJ2-7 provide the parts outside the CDR3, is KAGVTQTPRYLIKTRGQQVTLSCSPISGHRSVSWYQQTPGQGLQFLFEYFSETQRNKGNFPGRFSGRQFSNSRSEMNVSTLELGDSALYLCASSLSPGLEVYEQYFGPGTRLTVT.

The gene calls are TRBV15 and TRBJ1-1; no clear D gene. The V gene's germline CDR1 is LNHNV and CDR2 YYDKDF (reference sequence). The CDR3 runs to 12 residues. The V end lost 5 bases, the J end lost 0 bases, and 4 bases lay between the germline ends. CDR3: CATSEVNTEAFF. In DNA, the CDR3 is TGTGCCACCAGCGAGGTGAACACTGAAGCTTTCTTT.

The V call is TRBV12-5, the J call TRBJ1-3; D is uncertain. Per the germline V gene, CDR1 is LGHNT and CDR2 is FRNRAP. The CDR3 is 14 amino acids. Trimming stripped 0 bases from V and 3 bases from J, with 6 bases between. This chain's CDR3 is CASGLVSVGNTIYF. DNA for the CDR3: TGTGCTAGTGGTTTGGTATCAGTTGGAAACACCATATATTTT. Full variable domain (remainder filled in from reference TRBV12-5 and TRBJ1-3): DARVTQTPRHKVTEMGQEVTMRCQPILGHNTVFWYRQTMMQGLELLAYFRNRAPLDDSGMPKDRFSAEMPDATLATLKIQPSEPRDSAVYFCASGLVSVGNTIYFGEGSWLTVV.

The chain combines TRBV4-3 with TRBJ1-2; maybe TRBD1 (6 bases). Germline V lookup: CDR1 LGHNA, CDR2 YSLEER. V was trimmed by 4 bases and J by 4 bases, leaving 13 bases between them. This CDR3 has 14 amino acids. The CDR3 DNA sequence: TGCGCCAGCAGCCCCCGACAGGCCTCCTATGGCTACACCTTC. Its protein is CASSPRQASYGYTF.

The rearrangement links TRBV9 to TRBJ1-5; 11 bases line up with TRBD1. This CDR3 is built from 14 residues. Germline loops: CDR1 SGDLS, CDR2 YYNGEE. The V gene end was trimmed by 5 bases and the J gene end by 6 bases; junction bases not matched to a gene: 4. CDR3 sequence reads: CASSGGTGGQPQHF. In DNA, the CDR3 is TGTGCCAGCAGTGGAGGGACAGGGGGTCAGCCCCAGCATTTT.

The V call is TRBV28, the J call TRBJ2-7; unclear D gene. Germline-derived CDR1 and CDR2 are MDHEN and SYDVKM. The CDR3 runs 14 residues. Trimming shortened V by 4 bases and J by 3 bases, and 13 bases separated the two germline ends. Here the CDR3 DNA reads TGTGCCAGCAGTTCCCCCACAGTGCACTACGAGCAGTACTTC. Translating it yields CASSSPTVHYEQYF.

The CDR3 nucleotides read TGTGCCAGCAGCTTAGCCGGGACACCTGTCACAGATACGCAGTATTTT. Translating it yields CASSLAGTPVTDTQYF. This sequence joins TRBV7-9 and TRBJ2-3, with D tentatively TRBD1 (6 bases). V was shortened by 0 bases and J by 2 bases, with 12 bases between the two germline ends. The CDR3 has 16 residues. Germline loops: CDR1 SEHNR, CDR2 FQNEAQ (reference sequence).

This sequence joins TRBV30 and TRBJ2-5, with TRBD1 matching over 7 bases. V dropped 4 bases and J dropped 9; count of bases not matched to a gene: 8. The length of the CDR3 is 12 residues. CDR1 is GTSNPN, CDR2 SVGIG, per germline (reference sequence). The CDR3 DNA is TGTGCCTGGACCACAGGGGAAACGGCCCAGTACTTC. The encoded protein is CAWTTGETAQYF.

J is TRBJ1-2 and V is TRBV27; 10 bases are shared with TRBD1. Germline V gene lookup returns CDR1 MNHEY and CDR2 SMNVEV (reference sequence). The J segment lost 5 bases and the V segment lost 5 bases, leaving 5 bases of the junction unmatched. This CDR3 has 14 amino acids. CDR3 nucleotide sequence: TGTGCCAGCAGTGGTCGACAGGGGGCTTATGGCTACACCTTC. Its protein is CASSGRQGAYGYTF.

This CDR3 reads CATKAGPEAFF. The CDR3 DNA follows: TGTGCCACCAAAGCGGGGCCTGAAGCTTTCTTT. The chain links TRBV19 to TRBJ1-1; possibly TRBD1 for D (5 bases). This CDR3 has 11 residues. Germline assignment: CDR1 LNHDA and CDR2 SQIVND (reference sequence). Trimming cost V 10 bases and J 6 bases, with 12 bases left between them.

This chain connects TRBV5-4 to TRBJ2-1, with TRBD1 matching over 10 bases. The CDR3 runs to 14 residues. Germline CDR1 is SGHNT and CDR2 is YYREEE (reference sequence). The V segment lost 5 bases and the J segment 8 bases; nucleotides outside the gene matches: 7. The CDR3 region has the DNA TGTGCCAGCAGGCCCGGGACAGGGGAGCATGAGCAGTTCTTC. Translation gives CASRPGTGEHEQFF.

V gene TRBV15 combines with J gene TRBJ1-2, with D tentatively TRBD1 (5 bases). The CDR3 loop spans 13 amino acids. The V and J ends lost 1 base and 4 bases respectively, with 7 bases between them. Germline V gene data show CDR1 as LNHNV and CDR2 as YYDKDF (reference sequence). This CDR3 is CATSRGQFYGYTF. In DNA, the CDR3 is TGTGCCACCAGCAGAGGACAGTTCTATGGCTACACCTTC.

The chain carries TRBV27 and TRBJ2-5, with 12 bases lining up with TRBD2. With V trimmed by 4 bases and J by 5 bases, 8 bases remained unmatched. This CDR3 is 16 amino acids long. Germline loops: CDR1 MNHEY, CDR2 SMNVEV (reference sequence). This chain's CDR3 is CASSSLTSGSSETQYF. The DNA of the CDR3 is TGTGCCAGCAGTTCATTGACTAGCGGGAGTAGTGAGACCCAGTACTTC.